A selection of T cell receptor beta chains follows, all from one sample in a study of Ad26.COV2.S vaccination and SARS-CoV-2 variants. Profiled with immunoSEQ multiplex PCR; TCRdb holds only in-frame clones, not every one. Of 430,000 or so clones in the sample, 80% to 95% were seen once. Material: peripheral blood, obtained in a trial of Ad26.COV2.S vaccine versus placebo. These receptors all stem from a person between 18 and 65 years old who received the Ad26.COV2.S COVID-19 vaccine or a placebo. CDR3s include the opening cysteine and the closing phenylalanine or tryptophan. A D gene is named only where the DNA matches it firmly. Where a row states a size, it is once, few, many or the class of an expanded clone; other rows omit it.

d_gene | abundance | j_gene | v_gene | CDR3nt | CDR3aa
TRBD2 | . | TRBJ2-5 | TRBV5-4 | TGTGCCAGCAGCCCGGGACTAGCGGGAGGCCGGGAGACCCAGTACTTC | CASSPGLAGGRETQYF
TRBD2 | . | TRBJ2-7 | TRBV7-2 | TGTGCCAGCAGCTTAGGGGGACTAGCGGGTTCCTACGAGCAGTACTTC | CASSLGGLAGSYEQYF
TRBD2 | . | TRBJ2-7 | TRBV30 | TGTGCCTGGAGTAGGACTAGCGGGTCCACCTACGAGCAGTACTTC | CAWSRTSGSTYEQYF
TRBD1 | few | TRBJ1-2 | TRBV2 | TGTGCCAGCAGTGAGGGGACCGGGACAGGGGGAAGGCTCTATGGCTACACCTTC | CASSEGTGTGGRLYGYTF
. | . | TRBJ1-5 | TRBV5-6 | TGTGCCAGCAGCTTTGGGGTGCTCGGGAATCAGCCCCAGCATTTT | CASSFGVLGNQPQHF
TRBD1 | . | TRBJ2-7 | TRBV20-1 | TGCAGTGCTTCGGACAGGGACGAGCAGTACTTC | CSASDRDEQYF
. | . | TRBJ1-2 | TRBV6-5 | TGTGCCAGCAGACCAACAGGGCTCCCAATTGACTACACCTTC | CASRPTGLPIDYTF
TRBD2 | . | TRBJ2-7 | TRBV11-2 | TGTGCCAGCAGCTTTGGGACTAGCTACGAGCAGTACTTC | CASSFGTSYEQYF
TRBD1 | . | TRBJ2-1 | TRBV19 | TGTGCCAGTAGTATATCTGGGACAGGGGGCTTCTACAATGAGCAGTTCTTC | CASSISGTGGFYNEQFF
. | . | TRBJ2-2 | TRBV10-2 | TGCGCCAGCAGTGAAATCAACACCGGGGAGCTGTTTTTT | CASSEINTGELFF
. | . | TRBJ1-2 | TRBV10-3 | TGTGCCATCAGTGAGGCCGGACAGAACTATGGCTACACCTTC | CAISEAGQNYGYTF
. | once | TRBJ2-4 | TRBV23-1 | TGCGCCAGCTCCTTTTGCGGGGTAGATGGAAACATTCAGTACTTC | CASSFCGVDGNIQYF
TRBD2 | . | TRBJ2-3 | TRBV7-3 | TGTGCCAGCAGCTTAGGGACTAGCCACAGCACAGATACGCAGTATTTT | CASSLGTSHSTDTQYF
. | once | TRBJ2-5 | TRBV29-1 | TGCAGCGTAGCCAGACAGAGAGAGACCCAGTACTTC | CSVARQRETQYF
TRBD2 | . | TRBJ2-7 | TRBV10-2 | TGCGCCAGCGTGGAGGCTAGCGGGAACCCCTCCTACGAGCAGTACTTC | CASVEASGNPSYEQYF
. | . | TRBJ1-2 | TRBV7-9 | TGTGCCAGCAGCTTAGCGCTCCCTCTGGACTATGGCTACACCTTC | CASSLALPLDYGYTF
. | . | TRBJ1-4 | TRBV28 | TGTGCCAGCAGTCCCCCAGGGGTGGATGAAAAACTGTTTTTT | CASSPPGVDEKLFF
TRBD2 | . | TRBJ2-5 | TRBV6-2/TRBV6-3 | TGTGCCAGCAGTTACGTAGCGGGCATCCAAGAGACCCAGTACTTC | CASSYVAGIQETQYF
. | . | TRBJ2-1 | TRBV7-8 | TGTGCCAGCAGCAACAGGAGGACGGACAATGAGCAGTTCTTC | CASSNRRTDNEQFF
TRBD1 | . | TRBJ1-1 | TRBV27 | TGTGCCAGCGCATTTCGGGGTACAGGGGGGGACACTGAAGCTTTCTTT | CASAFRGTGGDTEAFF
. | . | TRBJ2-3 | TRBV4-1 | TGCGCCAGCAGCCAAGGGGCTAGCCCAACCCCGGATACGCAGTATTTT | CASSQGASPTPDTQYF
. | . | TRBJ2-1 | TRBV6-2/TRBV6-3 | TGTGCCAGCAGTTCCTACCGCAGTGAGCAGTTCTTC | CASSSYRSEQFF
TRBD2 | . | TRBJ2-2 | TRBV4-1 | TGCGCCAGCAGCCAAAGGCGGGAGGGCAACACCGGGGAGCTGTTTTTT | CASSQRREGNTGELFF
. | . | TRBJ2-6 | TRBV7-6 | TGTGCCAGCAGCTTAATGCCGGAACCGGGCTCGGGAGGGGCCAACGTCCTGACTTTC | CASSLMPEPGSGGANVLTF
. | . | TRBJ1-2 | TRBV18 | TGTGCCAGCTCACCCCCGGGGTTAGGCTATGGCTACACCTTC | CASSPPGLGYGYTF
. | . | TRBJ2-7 | TRBV6-1 | TGTGCCAGCAGTGAGGGGCTTGGGCAGTACTTC | CASSEGLGQYF
TRBD1 | . | TRBJ2-1 | TRBV4-1 | TGCGCCAGCAGCCAGACGCACGGGACAGGGGAGATGAATGAGCAGTTCTTC | CASSQTHGTGEMNEQFF
. | . | TRBJ2-1 | TRBV29-1 | TGCAGCGTTGAAGGGCAGGGCGGCGAGGAGCAGTTCTTC | CSVEGQGGEEQFF
TRBD1 | . | TRBJ2-7 | TRBV18 | TGTGCCAGCTCACCCCAGGGGGCTAGGTACGAGCAGTACTTC | CASSPQGARYEQYF
. | . | TRBJ2-1 | TRBV24-1 | TGTGCCACCAGTGATCCTAATTTGAATGAGCAGTTCTTC | CATSDPNLNEQFF
. | . | TRBJ2-5 | TRBV24-1 | TGTGCCACCAGTGATACCGGGACAACAGAGACCCAGTACTTC | CATSDTGTTETQYF
. | . | TRBJ2-5 | TRBV2 | TGTGCCAGCAGCCCCTATTTAGTCCAAGAGACCCAGTACTTC | CASSPYLVQETQYF
. | . | TRBJ2-1 | TRBV7-9 | TGTGCCAGCAGCTTAGGCGATGAGCAGTTCTTC | CASSLGDEQFF
. | . | TRBJ1-1 | TRBV20-1 | TGCAGTGCTGGGGAGAACACTGAAGCTTTCTTT | CSAGENTEAFF
TRBD1 | . | TRBJ2-1 | TRBV5-1 | TGCGCCAGCAGCTTGGTCCCCGGGACAGGGTTTTCCTACAATGAGCAGTTCTTC | CASSLVPGTGFSYNEQFF
TRBD1 | . | TRBJ1-4 | TRBV3-1/TRBV3-2 | TGTGCCAGCAGCCAAATGACAGGGGGCTTTGAAAAACTGTTTTTT | CASSQMTGGFEKLFF
. | once | TRBJ2-1 | TRBV9 | TGTGCCAGCAGCCCTAGTGGGGGGAGCCATTACAATGAGCAGTTCTTC | CASSPSGGSHYNEQFF
TRBD1 | . | TRBJ1-6 | TRBV4-2 | TGTGCCAGCAGCCACGTTGGCAGGGGGAATTCACCCCTCCACTTT | CASSHVGRGNSPLHF
TRBD1 | . | TRBJ1-1 | TRBV14 | TGTGCCAGCAGCCAAGATGAGGACAGGAGTCGGTACACTGAAGCTTTCTTT | CASSQDEDRSRYTEAFF
. | . | TRBJ2-6 | TRBV6-5 | TGTGCCAGCAGTTCCGGACGGCCCTCTGGGGCCAACGTCCTGACTTTC | CASSSGRPSGANVLTF
. | . | TRBJ2-5 | TRBV6-6 | TGTGCCAGCAGTTACTCGAATTTCCAAGAGACCCAGTACTTC | CASSYSNFQETQYF
TRBD1 | . | TRBJ2-7 | TRBV11-3 | TGTGCCAGCAGCTTCGGGACAGGGGACTACGAGCAGTACTTC | CASSFGTGDYEQYF
. | . | TRBJ1-2 | TRBV7-9 | TGTGCCAGCAGCACTTATGAGGGGCCAGCTAACTATGGCTACACCTTC | CASSTYEGPANYGYTF
TRBD2 | . | TRBJ2-7 | TRBV27 | TGTGCCAGCAGTTTATCTATCCTTAGCGGGGCGAGCGAGCAGTACTTC | CASSLSILSGASEQYF
TRBD1 | . | TRBJ1-3 | TRBV19 | TGTGCCAGTAGCAGGACAGGCTCTGGAAACACCATATATTTT | CASSRTGSGNTIYF
. | . | TRBJ1-1 | TRBV28 | TGTGCCAGCAGTTGGACCGGGACCGCGAACACTGAAGCTTTCTTT | CASSWTGTANTEAFF
TRBD2 | . | TRBJ2-3 | TRBV6-9 | TGTGCCAGCAGTTATAAGGCGAGGACTAGGATGGATACGCAGTATTTT | CASSYKARTRMDTQYF